The present T cell receptor beta chain was sequenced within a study of blood T cell repertoires in COVID-19. Overall study context: Samples representing acute and convalescent COVID-19 were sourced from the United States, Italy and Spain.

Clones were sequenced by immunoSEQ multiplex PCR, and TCRdb holds only the in-frame ones, with some missing. The profile shows more than 95,000 clones, around 83% of them singletons. CDR1 SGDLS and CDR2 YYNGEE come from the germline V gene. The V gene lost 0 bases and the J gene lost 0 bases, with 10 bases spanning the gap. The CDR3 contains 16 residues. Specimen: peripheral blood. This sequence joins TRBV9 and TRBJ2-1, with a weak D call TRBD1 (6 bases). The source of this sequence is an elderly man with active or convalescent COVID-19. CDR3 protein: CASSVGDTFSYNEQFF. The DNA of the CDR3 is TGTGCCAGCAGCGTAGGGGACACTTTCTCCTACAATGAGCAGTTCTTC.